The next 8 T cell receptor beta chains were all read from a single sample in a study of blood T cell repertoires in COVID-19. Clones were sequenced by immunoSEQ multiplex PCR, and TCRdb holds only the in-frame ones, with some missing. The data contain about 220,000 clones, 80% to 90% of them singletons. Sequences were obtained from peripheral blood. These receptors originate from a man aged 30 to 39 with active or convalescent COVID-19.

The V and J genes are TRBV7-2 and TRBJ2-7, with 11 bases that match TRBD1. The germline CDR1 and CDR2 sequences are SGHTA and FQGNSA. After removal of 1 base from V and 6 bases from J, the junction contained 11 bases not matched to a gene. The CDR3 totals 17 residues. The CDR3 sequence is CASSLGGAGTGGSEQYF. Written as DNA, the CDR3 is TGTGCCAGCAGCTTAGGGGGTGCCGGGACAGGGGGTTCCGAGCAGTACTTC.

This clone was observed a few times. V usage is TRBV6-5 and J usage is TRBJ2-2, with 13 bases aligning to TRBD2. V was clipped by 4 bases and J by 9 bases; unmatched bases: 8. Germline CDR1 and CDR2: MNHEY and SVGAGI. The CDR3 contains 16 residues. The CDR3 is CASSFPGTSGTRELFF. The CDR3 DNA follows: TGTGCCAGCAGTTTTCCCGGGACTAGCGGGACCAGGGAGCTGTTTTTT.

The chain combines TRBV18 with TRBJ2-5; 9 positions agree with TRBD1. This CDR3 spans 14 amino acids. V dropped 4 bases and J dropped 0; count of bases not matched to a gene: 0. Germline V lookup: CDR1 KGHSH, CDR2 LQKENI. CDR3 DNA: TGTGCCAGCTCACGGACAGGGGACCAAGAGACCCAGTACTTC. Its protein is CASSRTGDQETQYF.

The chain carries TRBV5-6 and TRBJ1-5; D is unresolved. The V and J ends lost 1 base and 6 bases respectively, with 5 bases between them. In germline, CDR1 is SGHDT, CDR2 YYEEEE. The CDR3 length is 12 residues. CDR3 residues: CASSLIGQPQHF. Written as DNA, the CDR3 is TGTGCCAGCAGCTTGATCGGTCAGCCCCAGCATTTT.

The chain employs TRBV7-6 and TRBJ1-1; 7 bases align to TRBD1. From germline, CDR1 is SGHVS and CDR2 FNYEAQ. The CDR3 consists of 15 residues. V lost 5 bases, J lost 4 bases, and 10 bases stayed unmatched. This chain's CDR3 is CASSGRRGLFTEAFF. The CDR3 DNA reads TGTGCCAGCAGCGGACGTAGGGGGCTGTTCACTGAAGCTTTCTTT.

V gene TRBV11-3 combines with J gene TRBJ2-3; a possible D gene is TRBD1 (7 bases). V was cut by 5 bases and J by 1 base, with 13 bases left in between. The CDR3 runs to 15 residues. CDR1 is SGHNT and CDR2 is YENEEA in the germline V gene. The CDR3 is CASSASRGGTDTQYF. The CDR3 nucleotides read TGTGCCAGCAGCGCTTCCAGGGGGGGCACAGATACGCAGTATTTT.

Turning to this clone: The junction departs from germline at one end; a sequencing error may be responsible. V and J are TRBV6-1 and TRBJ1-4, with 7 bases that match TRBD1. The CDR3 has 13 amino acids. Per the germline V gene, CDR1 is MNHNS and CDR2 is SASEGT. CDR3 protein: CASRDRVGEKLFF. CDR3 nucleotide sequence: TGTGCCAGCCGTGACAGGGTCGGGGAAAAACTGTTTTTT.

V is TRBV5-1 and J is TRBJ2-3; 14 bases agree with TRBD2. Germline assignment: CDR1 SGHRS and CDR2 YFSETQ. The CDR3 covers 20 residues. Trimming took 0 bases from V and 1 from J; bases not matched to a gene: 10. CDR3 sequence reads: CASSLDPAGTSGGRTDTQYF. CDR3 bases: TGCGCCAGCAGCTTGGACCCCGCCGGGACTAGCGGGGGACGCACAGATACGCAGTATTTT. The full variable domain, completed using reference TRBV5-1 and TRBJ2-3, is KAGVTQTPRYLIKTRGQQVTLSCSPISGHRSVSWYQQTPGQGLQFLFEYFSETQRNKGNFPGRFSGRQFSNSRSEMNVSTLELGDSALYLCASSLDPAGTSGGRTDTQYFGPGTRLTVL.